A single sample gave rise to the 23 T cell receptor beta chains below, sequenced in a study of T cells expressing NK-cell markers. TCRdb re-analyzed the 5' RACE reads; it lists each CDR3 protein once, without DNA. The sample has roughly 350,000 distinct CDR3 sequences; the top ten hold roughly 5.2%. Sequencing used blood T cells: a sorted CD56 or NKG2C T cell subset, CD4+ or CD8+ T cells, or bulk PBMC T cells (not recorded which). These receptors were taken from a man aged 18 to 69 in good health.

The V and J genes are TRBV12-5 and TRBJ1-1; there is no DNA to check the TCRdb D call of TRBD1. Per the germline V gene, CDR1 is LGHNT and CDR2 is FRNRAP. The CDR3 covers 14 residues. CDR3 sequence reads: CASGPAGGRGEAFF. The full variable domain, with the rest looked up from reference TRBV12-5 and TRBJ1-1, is DARVTQTPRHKVTEMGQEVTMRCQPILGHNTVFWYRQTMMQGLELLAYFRNRAPLDDSGMPKDRFSAEMPDATLATLKIQPSEPRDSAVYFCASGPAGGRGEAFFGQGTRLTVV.

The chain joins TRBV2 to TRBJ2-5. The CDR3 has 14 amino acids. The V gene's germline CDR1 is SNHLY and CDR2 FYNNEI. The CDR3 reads CASRGTSAERTQYF.

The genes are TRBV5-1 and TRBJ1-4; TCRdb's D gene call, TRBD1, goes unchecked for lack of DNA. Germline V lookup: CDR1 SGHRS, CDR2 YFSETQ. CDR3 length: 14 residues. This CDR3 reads CASSYGGSDEKLFF.

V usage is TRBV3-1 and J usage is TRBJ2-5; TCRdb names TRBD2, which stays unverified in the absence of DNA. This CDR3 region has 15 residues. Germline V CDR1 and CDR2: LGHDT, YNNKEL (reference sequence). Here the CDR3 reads CASSRTSGYQETQYF.

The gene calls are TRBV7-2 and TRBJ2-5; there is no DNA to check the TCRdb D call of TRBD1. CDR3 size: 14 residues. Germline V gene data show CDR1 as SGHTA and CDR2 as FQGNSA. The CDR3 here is CASSSGGLQETQYF.

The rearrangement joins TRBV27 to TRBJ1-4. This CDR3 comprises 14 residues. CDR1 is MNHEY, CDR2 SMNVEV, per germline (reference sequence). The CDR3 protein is CASSGSRLGEKLFF.

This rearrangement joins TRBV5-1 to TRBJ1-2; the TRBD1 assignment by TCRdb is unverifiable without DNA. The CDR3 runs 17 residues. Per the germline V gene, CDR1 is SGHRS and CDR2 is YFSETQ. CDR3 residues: CASSLGLRDTLHYGYTF.

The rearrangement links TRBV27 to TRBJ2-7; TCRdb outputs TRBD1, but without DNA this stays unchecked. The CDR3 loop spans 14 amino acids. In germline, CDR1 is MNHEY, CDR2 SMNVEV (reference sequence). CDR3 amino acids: CASSSRQGRYEQYF.

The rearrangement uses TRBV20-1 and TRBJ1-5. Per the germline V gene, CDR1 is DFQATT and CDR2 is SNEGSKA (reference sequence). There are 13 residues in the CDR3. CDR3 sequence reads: CSAREGSIVSQHF.

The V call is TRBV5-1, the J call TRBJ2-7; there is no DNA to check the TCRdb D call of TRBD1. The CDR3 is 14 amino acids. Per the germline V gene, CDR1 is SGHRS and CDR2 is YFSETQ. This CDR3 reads CASSPDGGRREQYF.

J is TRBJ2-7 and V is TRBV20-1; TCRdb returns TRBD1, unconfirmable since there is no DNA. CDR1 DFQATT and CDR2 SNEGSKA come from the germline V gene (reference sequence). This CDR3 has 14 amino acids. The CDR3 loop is CSARAKTGVNEQYF.

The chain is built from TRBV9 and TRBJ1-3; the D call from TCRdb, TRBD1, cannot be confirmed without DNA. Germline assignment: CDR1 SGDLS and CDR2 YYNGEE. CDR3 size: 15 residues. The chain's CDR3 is CASSVGGRLEGTIYF. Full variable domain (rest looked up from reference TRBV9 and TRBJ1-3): DSGVTQTPKHLITATGQRVTLRCSPRSGDLSVYWYQQSLDQGLQFLIQYYNGEERAKGNILERFSAQQFPDLHSELNLSSLELGDSALYFCASSVGGRLEGTIYFGEGSWLTVV.

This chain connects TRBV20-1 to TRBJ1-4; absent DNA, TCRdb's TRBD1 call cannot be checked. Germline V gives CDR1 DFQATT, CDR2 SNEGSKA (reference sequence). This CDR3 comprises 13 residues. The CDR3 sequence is CSAQPGGGGKLFF.

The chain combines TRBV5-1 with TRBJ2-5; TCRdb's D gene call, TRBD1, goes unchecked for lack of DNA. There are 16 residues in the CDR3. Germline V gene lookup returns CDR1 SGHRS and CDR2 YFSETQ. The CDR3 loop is CASSLAGGTAKETQYF.

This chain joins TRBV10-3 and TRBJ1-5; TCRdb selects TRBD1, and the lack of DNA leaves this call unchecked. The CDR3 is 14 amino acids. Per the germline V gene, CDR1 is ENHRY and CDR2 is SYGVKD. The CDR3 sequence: CAISRTGEGKPQHF.

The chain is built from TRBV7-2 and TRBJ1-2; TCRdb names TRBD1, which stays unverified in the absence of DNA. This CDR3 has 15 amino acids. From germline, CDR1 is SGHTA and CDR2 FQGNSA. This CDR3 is CASSSSQGATGGYTF.

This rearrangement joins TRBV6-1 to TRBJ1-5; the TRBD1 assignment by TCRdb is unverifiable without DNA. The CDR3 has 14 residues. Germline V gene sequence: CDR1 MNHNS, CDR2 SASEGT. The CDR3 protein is CASSTDRGHQPQHF.

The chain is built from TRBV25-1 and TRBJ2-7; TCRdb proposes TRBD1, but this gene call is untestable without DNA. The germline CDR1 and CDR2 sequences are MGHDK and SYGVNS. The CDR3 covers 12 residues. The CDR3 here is CASSTHREQTYF.

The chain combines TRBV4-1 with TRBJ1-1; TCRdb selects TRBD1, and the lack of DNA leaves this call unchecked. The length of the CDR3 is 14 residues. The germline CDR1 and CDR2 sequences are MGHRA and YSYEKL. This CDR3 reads CASSPGWQGGGSFF.

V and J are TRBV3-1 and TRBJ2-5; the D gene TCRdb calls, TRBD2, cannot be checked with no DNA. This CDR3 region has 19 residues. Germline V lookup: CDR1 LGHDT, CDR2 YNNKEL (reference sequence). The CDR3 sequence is CASSQGLAGGRRVKETQYF.

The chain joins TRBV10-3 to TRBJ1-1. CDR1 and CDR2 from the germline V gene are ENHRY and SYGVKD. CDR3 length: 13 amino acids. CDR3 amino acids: CAISAGGPTEAFF.

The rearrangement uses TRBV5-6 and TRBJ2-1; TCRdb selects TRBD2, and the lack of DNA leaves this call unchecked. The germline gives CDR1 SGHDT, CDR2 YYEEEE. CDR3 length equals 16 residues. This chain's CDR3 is CASSWSYSGGPGEQFF.

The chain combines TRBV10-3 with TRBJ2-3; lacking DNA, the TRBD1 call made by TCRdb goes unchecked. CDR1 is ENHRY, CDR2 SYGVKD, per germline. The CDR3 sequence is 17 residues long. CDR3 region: CAISESESGGVTDTQYF.